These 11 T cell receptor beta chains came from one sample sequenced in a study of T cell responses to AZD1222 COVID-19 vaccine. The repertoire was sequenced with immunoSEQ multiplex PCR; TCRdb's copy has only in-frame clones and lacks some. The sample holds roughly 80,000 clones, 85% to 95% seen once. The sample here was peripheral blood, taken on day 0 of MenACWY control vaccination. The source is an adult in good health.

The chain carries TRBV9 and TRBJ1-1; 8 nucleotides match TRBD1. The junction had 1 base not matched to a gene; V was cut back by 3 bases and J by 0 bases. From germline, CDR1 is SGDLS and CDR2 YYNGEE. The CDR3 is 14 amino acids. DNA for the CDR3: TGTGCCAGCAGCGGACAGGGGATGAACACTGAAGCTTTCTTT. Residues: CASSGQGMNTEAFF.

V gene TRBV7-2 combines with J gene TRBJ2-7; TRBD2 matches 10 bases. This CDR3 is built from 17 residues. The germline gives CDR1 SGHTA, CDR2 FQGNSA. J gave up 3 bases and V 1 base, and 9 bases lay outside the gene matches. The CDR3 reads CASSLGLAGTLGYEQYF. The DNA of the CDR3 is TGTGCCAGCAGCTTAGGACTAGCGGGTACCCTTGGCTACGAGCAGTACTTC. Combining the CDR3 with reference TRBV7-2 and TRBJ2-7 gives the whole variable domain GAGVSQSPSNKVTEKGKDVELRCDPISGHTALYWYRQSLGQGLEFLIYFQGNSAPDKSGLPSDRFSAERTGGSVSTLTIQRTQQEDSAVYLCASSLGLAGTLGYEQYFGPGTRLTVT.

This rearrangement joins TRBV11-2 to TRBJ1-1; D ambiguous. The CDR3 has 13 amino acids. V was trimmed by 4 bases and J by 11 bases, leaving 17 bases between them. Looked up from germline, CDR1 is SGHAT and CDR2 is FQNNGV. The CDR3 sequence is CASSSRVDIRAFF. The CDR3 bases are TGTGCCAGCAGCTCTCGGGTCGACATTCGGGCTTTCTTT.

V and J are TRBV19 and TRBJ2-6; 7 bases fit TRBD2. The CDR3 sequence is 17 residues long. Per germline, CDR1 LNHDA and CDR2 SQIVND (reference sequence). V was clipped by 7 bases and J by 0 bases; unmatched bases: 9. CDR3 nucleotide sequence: TGTGCCAGTAAAAGCCTAGCGGAGGTCTCTGGGGCCAACGTCCTGACTTTC. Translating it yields CASKSLAEVSGANVLTF. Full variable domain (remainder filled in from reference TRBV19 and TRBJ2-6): DGGITQSPKYLFRKEGQNVTLSCEQNLNHDAMYWYRQDPGQGLRLIYYSQIVNDFQKGDIAEGYSVSREKKESFPLTVTSAQKNPTAFYLCASKSLAEVSGANVLTFGAGSRLTVL.

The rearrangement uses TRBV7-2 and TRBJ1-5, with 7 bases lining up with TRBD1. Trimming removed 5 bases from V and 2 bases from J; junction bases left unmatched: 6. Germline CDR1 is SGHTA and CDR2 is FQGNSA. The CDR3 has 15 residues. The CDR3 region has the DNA TGTGCCAGCAGCCCAGGGGGGATCGGCAATCAGCCCCAGCATTTT. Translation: CASSPGGIGNQPQHF.

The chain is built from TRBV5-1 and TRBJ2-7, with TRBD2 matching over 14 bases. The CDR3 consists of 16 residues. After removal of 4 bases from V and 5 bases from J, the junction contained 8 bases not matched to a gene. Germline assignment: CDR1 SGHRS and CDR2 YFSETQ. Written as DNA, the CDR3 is TGCGCCAGCAGCACGGGACTAGCGGGGGCCCAACACGAGCAGTACTTC. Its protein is CASSTGLAGAQHEQYF.

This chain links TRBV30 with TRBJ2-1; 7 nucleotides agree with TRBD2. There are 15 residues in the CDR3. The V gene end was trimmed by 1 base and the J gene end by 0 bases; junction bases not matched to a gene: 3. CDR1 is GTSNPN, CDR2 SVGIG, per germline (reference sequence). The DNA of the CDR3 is TGTGCCTGGAGTGAACCGGGGGGCTCCTACAATGAGCAGTTCTTC. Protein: CAWSEPGGSYNEQFF.

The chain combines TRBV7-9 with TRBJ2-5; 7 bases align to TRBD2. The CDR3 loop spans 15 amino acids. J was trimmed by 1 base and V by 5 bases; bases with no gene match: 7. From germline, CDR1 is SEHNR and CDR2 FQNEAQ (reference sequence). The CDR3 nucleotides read TGTGCCAGCAGCCGACGGGACTATCTCCAAGAGACCCAGTACTTC. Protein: CASSRRDYLQETQYF.

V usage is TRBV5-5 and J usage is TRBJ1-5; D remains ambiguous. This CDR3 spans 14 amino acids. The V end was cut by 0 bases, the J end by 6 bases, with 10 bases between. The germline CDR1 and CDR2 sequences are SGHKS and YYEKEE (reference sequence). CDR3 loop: CASSLGGKGQPQHF. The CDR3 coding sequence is TGTGCCAGCAGCTTGGGAGGGAAAGGTCAGCCCCAGCATTTT. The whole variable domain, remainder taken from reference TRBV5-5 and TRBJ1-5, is DAGVTQSPTHLIKTRGQQVTLRCSPISGHKSVSWYQQVLGQGPQFIFQYYEKEERGRGNFPDRFSARQFPNYSSELNVNALLLGDSALYLCASSLGGKGQPQHFGDGTRLSIL.

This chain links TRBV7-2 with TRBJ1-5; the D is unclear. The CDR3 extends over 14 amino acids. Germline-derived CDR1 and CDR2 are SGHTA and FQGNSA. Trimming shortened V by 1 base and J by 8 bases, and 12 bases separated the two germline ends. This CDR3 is CASSLVTVGKPQHF. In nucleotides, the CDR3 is TGTGCCAGCAGCTTAGTGACCGTAGGGAAGCCCCAGCATTTT.

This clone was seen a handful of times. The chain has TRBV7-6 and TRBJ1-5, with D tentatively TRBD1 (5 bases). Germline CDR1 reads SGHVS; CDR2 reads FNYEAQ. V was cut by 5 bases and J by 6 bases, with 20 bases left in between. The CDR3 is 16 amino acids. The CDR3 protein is CASSPGHNLMAQPQHF. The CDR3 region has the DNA TGTGCCAGCAGCCCAGGACATAACTTGATGGCTCAGCCCCAGCATTTT.